This note documents a single TCR beta chain sequence. This sample is drawn from a study of blood T cell repertoires in COVID-19. The wider study: Samples taken during acute and convalescent COVID-19 were collected in the United States, Italy and Spain.

The assay was immunoSEQ multiplex PCR, and TCRdb's table has in-frame clones only and misses some. The sample holds around 100,000 clones; roughly 92% are singletons and the top ten take 1.9%. The ends lost 6 bases at V and 4 bases at J; junction bases unmatched: 7. This CDR3 has 14 amino acids. Looked up from germline, CDR1 is MNHEY and CDR2 is SMNVEV (reference sequence). This TCR was recovered from a woman in her forties or fifties with COVID-19, enrolled during active disease. The sample was peripheral blood. V and J are TRBV27 and TRBJ1-2, with 8 bases aligning to TRBD1. This CDR3 reads CASRGTGGTYGYTF. CDR3 nucleotides: TGTGCCAGCAGGGGGACAGGAGGTACCTATGGCTACACCTTC.